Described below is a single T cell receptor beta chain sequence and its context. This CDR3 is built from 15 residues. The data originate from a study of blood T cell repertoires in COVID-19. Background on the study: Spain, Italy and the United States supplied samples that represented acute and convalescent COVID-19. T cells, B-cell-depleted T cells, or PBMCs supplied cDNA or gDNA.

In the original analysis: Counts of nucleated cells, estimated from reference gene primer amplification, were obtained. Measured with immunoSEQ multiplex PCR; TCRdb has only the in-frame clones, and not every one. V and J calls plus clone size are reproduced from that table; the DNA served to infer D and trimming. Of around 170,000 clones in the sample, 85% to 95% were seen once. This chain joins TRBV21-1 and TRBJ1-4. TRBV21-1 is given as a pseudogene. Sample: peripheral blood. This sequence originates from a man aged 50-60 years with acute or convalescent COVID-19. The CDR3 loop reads CASSADFATNEKLFF. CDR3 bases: TGTGCCAGCAGCGCAGACTTTGCAACTAATGAAAAACTGTTTTTT.